Listed below are T cell receptor beta chains from one sample, sequenced in a study of T cell changes during pregnancy in multiple sclerosis. Libraries were prepared by immunoSEQ multiplex PCR; TCRdb keeps only in-frame clonotypes and omits some of them. Of roughly 20,000 clones in the sample, 88% were seen once. The source was CD4+ T cells from peripheral blood mononuclear cells, collected in the first trimester of pregnancy. These receptors were collected from a female donor in good health, enrolled as a control in a pregnancy study. CDR3s leave out the opening cysteine and the closing phenylalanine or tryptophan.

>TRBJ1-1|TRBV10-3
AISGKTGGNTEAF
>TRBJ1-2|TRBV5-6
ASSLAGEGQEGDYGYT
>TRBJ1-2|TRBV19
ASSLAGADFGYGYT
>TRBJ2-7|TRBV6-5
ASSYSGQGGHEQY
>TRBJ1-4|TRBV6-1
ARKGQGDEKLF
>TRBJ1-1|TRBV11-2
ASSLLDRGNTEAF
>TRBJ1-1|TRBV6-1
ATRSWDRGAF
>TRBJ1-1|TRBV18
ASSWGPEAF
>TRBJ2-2|TRBV6-4
ASSGTGTGELF
>TRBJ1-1|TRBV18
ASSPRDSAAF